This T cell receptor beta chain came from a study of blood T cell repertoires in COVID-19. Study as a whole: Sample material is recorded as cDNA or gDNA derived from T cells, B-cell-depleted T cells, or PBMCs.

Germline V gene lookup returns CDR1 LGHNA and CDR2 YNFKEQ. V was pared by 0 bases and J by 8 bases, with 19 bases between. CDR3 length: 16 residues. Under the authors' procedure: Using reference gene primer amplification, nucleated cell counts were estimated. Sequenced by immunoSEQ multiplex PCR; TCRdb stores in-frame clones only, minus some. Clonal size and the V and J genes are those of that table, whereas D and trimming came from the DNA. The top ten clones hold roughly 14% of a sample with over 250,000 clones, around 86% of them seen once. The chain is built from TRBV4-2 and TRBJ1-2; no clear D gene. Sequenced: peripheral blood. The receptor was derived from a human donor in a cohort sampled during active COVID-19. For the CDR3, the DNA is TGTGCCAGCAGCCAAGAAATGGGTTCCAGGTTCCGGGGCTACACCTTC. The encoded protein is CASSQEMGSRFRGYTF.